The rows below give T cell receptor beta chains drawn from one sample of a study of OX40 agonist ivuxolimab in advanced cancers. The method was immunoSEQ multiplex PCR; TCRdb's version includes in-frame clones alone and lacks a portion of them. This sample has 100,000 to 150,000 clones, with around 90% found just once. Specimen: CD4+ or CD8+ T cells sorted from blood, collected in a trial of the OX40 agonist ivuxolimab. These receptors all stem from an adult with an advanced solid tumor such as melanoma, head and neck, liver or kidney cancer. CDR3s include the opening cysteine and the closing phenylalanine or tryptophan. A D gene is named only where the DNA matches it firmly. Rows give clone size only sometimes, using once, few, many, or a class for an expanded clone.

>TRBJ2-1|.|TRBV28|once
TGTGCCAGCAGTTTTTCCAGGGATGAGCAGTTCTTC
CASSFSRDEQFF
>TRBJ2-7|.|TRBV7-9|.
TGTGCCAGCAGCTTAGTTAGATACGAGCAGTACTTC
CASSLVRYEQYF
>TRBJ1-1|.|TRBV5-1|.
TGCGCCAGCAGCTTGTCCGGGGATGGTACTGAAGCTTTCTTT
CASSLSGDGTEAFF
>TRBJ2-1|.|TRBV6-4|.
TGTGCCAGCAGTGGCCAGACAGGTAATGAGCAGTTCTTC
CASSGQTGNEQFF
>TRBJ1-4|TRBD1|TRBV5-6|.
TGTGCCAGCAGCCACGCTACTGAGGGGGCGAATGAAAAACTGTTTTTT
CASSHATEGANEKLFF
>TRBJ2-7|TRBD1|TRBV18|.
TGTGCCAGCTCCCAGGCAGGACAGGGTGACGAGCAGTACTTC
CASSQAGQGDEQYF
>TRBJ1-4|TRBD1|TRBV28|.
TGTGCCAGCAGGGGGGAACAGGGACAGGTGGAAAAACTGTTTTTT
CASRGEQGQVEKLFF
>TRBJ2-2|.|TRBV19|.
TGTGCCAGTAGTCTGCCGAGTTGGGTTCACGGGGAGCTGTTTTTT
CASSLPSWVHGELFF
>TRBJ1-1|.|TRBV27|.
TGTGCCAGCAGTTTATCGTCTGGGGGATGGGGAGGGAGGGAAACTGAAGCTTTCTTT
CASSLSSGGWGGRETEAFF
>TRBJ1-4|.|TRBV18|.
TGTGCCAGCTCACCGGGACAACCGAGTGAAAAACTGTTTTTT
CASSPGQPSEKLFF
>TRBJ2-1|.|TRBV7-3|.
TGTGCCAGCAGCTTAAAGCCCCAGTATGAGCAGTTCTTC
CASSLKPQYEQFF
>TRBJ2-5|.|TRBV5-1|once
TGCGCCAGCAGCTTGGAGGGCCAAGAGACCCAGTACTTC
CASSLEGQETQYF
>TRBJ1-4|.|TRBV6-6|.
TGTGCCAGCAGTCCCAGGGGAACTAATGAAAAACTGTTTTTT
CASSPRGTNEKLFF
>TRBJ2-1|TRBD2|TRBV5-1|.
TGCGCCAGCAGTGAAGTAGCGGGAGGGCCCAATGAGCAGTTCTTC
CASSEVAGGPNEQFF
>TRBJ2-1|.|TRBV6-5|once
TGTGCCAGCAGTGACCGGTTTTCCTACAATGAGCAGTTCTTC
CASSDRFSYNEQFF
>TRBJ1-1|TRBD1|TRBV14|.
TGTGCCAGCAGCCCCAGGACAGGGAACACTGAAGCTTTCTTT
CASSPRTGNTEAFF
>TRBJ1-2|.|TRBV7-9|.
TGTGCCAGCAGCTTAGGGGGCGGCTACACCTTC
CASSLGGGYTF
>TRBJ1-2|.|TRBV19|once
TGTGCCAGTAGCCGCATGTCGACGATTAACTATGGCTACACCTTC
CASSRMSTINYGYTF
>TRBJ1-1|.|TRBV5-1|.
TGCGCCAGCAGCTTGGCGGCAGGTACTATGAACACTGAAGCTTTCTTT
CASSLAAGTMNTEAFF
>TRBJ2-4|.|TRBV29-1|few
TGCAGCGTTGGGGCAGAGCAAAACATTCAGTACTTC
CSVGAEQNIQYF
>TRBJ1-6|TRBD1|TRBV27|.
TGTGCCAGCTACTCCTTCGGACAGGGGGCATTTAATTCACCCCTCCACTTT
CASYSFGQGAFNSPLHF
>TRBJ1-1|.|TRBV2|.
TGTGCCAGCAGGCCTCAGACAGGTTCGAACACTGAAGCTTTCTTT
CASRPQTGSNTEAFF
>TRBJ2-7|TRBD1|TRBV4-3|once
TGCGCCAGCAGCCGTGACAGGGGCCCCTACGAGCAGTACTTC
CASSRDRGPYEQYF
>TRBJ2-1|TRBD1|TRBV28|.
TGTGCCAGCAGTTTATACAGGACAGGGAGCTCCTACAATGAGCAGTTCTTC
CASSLYRTGSSYNEQFF
>TRBJ1-1|TRBD1|TRBV27|.
TGTGCCAGCAATCCATACCAGGGGGCAGGGGACACTGAAGCTTTCTTT
CASNPYQGAGDTEAFF
>TRBJ2-2|.|TRBV15|.
TGTGCCACCAGCAGGGCCGCGGGGCCGTACACCGGGGAGCTGTTTTTT
CATSRAAGPYTGELFF
>TRBJ2-1|.|TRBV19|.
TGTGCCAGTAGTATACCCGGGACCACCAATGAGCAGTTCTTC
CASSIPGTTNEQFF
>TRBJ1-5|.|TRBV6-1|.
TGTGCCAGCATTAAGGAACAGGTGGGTCAGCCCCAGCATTTT
CASIKEQVGQPQHF
>TRBJ1-5|TRBD1|TRBV19|.
TGTGCCAGTAGTATATACAGGGGAAATCAGCCCCAGCATTTT
CASSIYRGNQPQHF
>TRBJ2-3|TRBD1|TRBV11-3|.
TGTGCCAGCAGCTTAGGGGCAGGGGGAGATACGCAGTATTTT
CASSLGAGGDTQYF
>TRBJ1-2|.|TRBV7-8|.
TGTGCCAATCTAAGCGGCGGAGGCGGCTACACCTTC
CANLSGGGGYTF
>TRBJ1-1|.|TRBV19|.
TGTGCCAGTAGTCCCGGGCCCAACACTGAAGCTTTCTTT
CASSPGPNTEAFF
>TRBJ1-1|.|TRBV25-1|.
TGTGCCAGCAGTGTCCAAGGGGACACTGAAGCTTTCTTT
CASSVQGDTEAFF
>TRBJ1-5|.|TRBV6-5|once
TGTGCCAGCAGTACTTCCTCACAGGAGACCGAGCATTTT
CASSTSSQETEHF
>TRBJ2-2|.|TRBV21-1|.
TGTGCCAGCAGCAAAGGGGACAGGGGCACCGGGGAGCTGTTTTTT
CASSKGDRGTGELFF
>TRBJ2-7|.|TRBV27|.
TGTGCCAGCAGTTTAGGGGGATCAGGCTACGAGCAGTACTTC
CASSLGGSGYEQYF
>TRBJ2-1|TRBD2|TRBV7-8|once
TGTGCCAGCAGCACCACTACTAGCGGGACAAGAAGGGGCGGCAATGAGCAGTTCTTC
CASSTTTSGTRRGGNEQFF
>TRBJ2-5|.|TRBV7-9|.
TGTGCCAGCAGCCCCCAGGGAGAGACCCAGTACTTC
CASSPQGETQYF
>TRBJ2-3|TRBD1|TRBV7-3|.
TGTGCCAGCAGCTCATCGGGACAGGGACCCGATACGCAGTATTTT
CASSSSGQGPDTQYF
>TRBJ1-1|.|TRBV29-1|few
TGCAGCGTTGAAGGGACCGTGAAAGGGGCTTTCTTT
CSVEGTVKGAFF